What follows describes a single TCR beta chain. Its antigen is unknown. The sample holds no much larger clone one base away, and base qualities are not on file. TCRbeta CDR3 regions were amplified from genomic DNA using the immunoSEQ Assay, a bias-controlled multiplex PCR. Regarding the original processing steps: Nucleated cell counts per sample were estimated from amplification of reference gene primers within the assay. To quantify the absolute abundance of each unique TCRbeta CDR3 rearrangement, sequence reads were collapsed and filtered. For each sample, productive Simpson clonality was calculated by taking the square root of Simpson's diversity index across productive rearrangements. Imported from immuneACCESS, the table was reduced by TCRdb to in-frame sequences with V and J called. These copies leave out some clones; in studies compared against another copy, an unresolved V gene accounts for under half, and the cause of the remainder is not known. For V, J and clone size, that table is used; D and trimming come from the DNA. For this sample there are some 280,000 clones; roughly 85% appear just once. The ten top clones hold less than 3% of the sample.

The collaborating institutions used their own protocols to collect whole blood in K2EDTA tubes. For TCRbeta analysis, collaborators shipped samples as frozen whole blood, isolated PBMCs, or DNA extracted from either of those sample types. Trimming accounts for 4 bases at V and 5 bases at J, while the number of junction bases matched to no gene is 13. Per the germline V gene (reference sequence), LNHDA is the CDR1 and SQIVND is the CDR2. The CDR3 numbers 16 residues from cysteine through phenylalanine. The entry retains the CDR3 DNA only, 48 bases that are in frame from base 1. The data were obtained in a study of blood T cell repertoires in COVID-19 (dated by TCRdb to about 2020). Background for the entire study: Collaborator samples came from the United States, Italy and Spain and covered acute and convalescent phases of COVID-19. Deeply sampled blood TCRbeta repertoires from subjects exposed to, actively infected with, or recovered from COVID-19 were included in the dataset. Where HLA class I and class II types were available, the types were taken from metadata supplied by the sample provider, not from assay-based typing. The material from the prospective study consisted of cDNA or gDNA derived from T cells, B-cell-depleted T cells, or PBMCs. The repertoires were released in a freely available public database meant as a resource for research on the immune response to SARS-CoV-2. Sample metadata almost always included a de-identified subject ID, COVID-19 status, age in years and sex. The samples were drawn from the first 160 participants of the ongoing ImmuneRACE study and from over a thousand subjects provided by 6 global collaborators.

Broad study findings and their caveats: How much clinical and demographic metadata was included differed by source and by participant, and the metadata was provided uncurated.

The sequencing sample was made of peripheral blood. The origin of this receptor is a woman in her twenties or thirties with active or convalescent COVID-19. The chain uses TRBV19 and TRBJ1-1, and TRBD1 matches 7 of the central bases. The DNA is as follows: TGTGCCAGTAGTACTCACAGGGGAGCAATACGGACTGAAGCTTTCTTT. It translates to CASSTHRGAIRTEAFF.